This T cell receptor (beta chain) originates from a study of T cell responses to AZD1222 COVID-19 vaccine (dated by TCRdb to the early 2020s). Regarding the research as a whole: Because spike-specific TCR depth and breadth did not differ between the two schedules, AZD1222 recipients who got a second dose at roughly 4 weeks were pooled with those who got a second dose at roughly 12 weeks. TCR sequencing covered more than 230 trial participants: roughly 200 given two doses of AZD1222 and 26 given two doses of MenACWY control vaccine. Trial participants were enrolled into age subgroups of 18-55, 56-69 and 70-plus years, which contained about 150, 28 and 57 TCR-sequenced participants, respectively. What the work shows at the level of the full study, not this receptor alone: Vaccine-associated CD4 TCRs spanned the whole spike protein, with dominant responses in regions 160-218 and 743-854. No day 14 peak-response samples were available, so repertoires were characterized only after the peak T cell response. Only a handful of AZD1222 recipients were SARS-CoV-2 seropositive at baseline, limiting conclusions about previously exposed vaccinees. A significant rise in spike-specific TCR breadth and depth was observed after two AZD1222 doses relative to day 0 and relative to MenACWY recipients. Reportedly, close to half of the unique spike-specific TCRs recognized epitopes lying outside the regions that are mutated in the B.1.351 and B.1.1.7 variants. The 56-69-year group was small, and its depth increase did not reach significance, likely because of low power. Participants were mostly white British, with more females than males. The authors suggested clonal diversity may have been underestimated.

The CDR3 regions of human TCRbeta chains were subjected to immunosequencing. In the paper's pipeline: TCRs in the repertoires were compared against a reference library of SARS-CoV-2-specific TCRs that had been generated with the MIRA antigen-specificity platform. Breadth was defined as the fraction of unique TCRs that were SARS-CoV-2-associated. Depth was defined as the fraction of total T cells that were SARS-CoV-2-associated. Using the MIRA data, each spike-specific TCR was assigned both to the spike region to which the TCR was reactive and to a CD4 or CD8 class. Log10-transformed breadth and depth values were compared by one-way ANOVA with Sidak's multiple comparisons tests. In TCRdb, the immuneACCESS table is reduced to in-frame sequences with V and J assigned. These tables do not hold every clone; where another copy was compared, an unresolved V gene accounts for under half, and the others remain unexplained. V, J and clone size are taken as reported in that table, and D and trimming were inferred from the DNA itself. The sample table contains 150,000 to 200,000 clones; only one count was recorded for approximately 92% of them. The ten largest clones capture 8.5% to 12% of the sample.

The junction carries 14 bases between V and J, which are trimmed by 1 base and 8 bases respectively. From the cysteine up to the phenylalanine, the CDR3 has a length of 14 residues. Of all the DNA, just the CDR3 is kept, 42 bases in frame from base 1. Looking up the germline V gene yields CDR1 SNHLY and CDR2 FYNNEI. The time point tag for this specimen amounts to: baseline before first vaccination. Vaccinee samples came from UK trials COV001 and COV002, including a single-blind randomized controlled phase 2/3 trial of AZD1222 (ChAdOx1 nCoV-19) in healthy adults. Trial participant PBMC samples were collected at day 0 and day 28 after the second dose for TCRbeta chain sequencing. About this clone: This receptor's antigen is unknown. The input lacks base qualities; no much larger clone sits a single base away.

The receptor chain draws on TRBV2 and TRBJ1-2, with an unclear D gene assignment. The sequence came from an adult in good health. The source was peripheral blood, collected on day 0 of AZD1222 vaccination. DNA sequence: TGTGCCAGCAGTGAAGAGGAATTAGTCGGGGGCTACACCTTC. It specifies CASSEEELVGGYTF.